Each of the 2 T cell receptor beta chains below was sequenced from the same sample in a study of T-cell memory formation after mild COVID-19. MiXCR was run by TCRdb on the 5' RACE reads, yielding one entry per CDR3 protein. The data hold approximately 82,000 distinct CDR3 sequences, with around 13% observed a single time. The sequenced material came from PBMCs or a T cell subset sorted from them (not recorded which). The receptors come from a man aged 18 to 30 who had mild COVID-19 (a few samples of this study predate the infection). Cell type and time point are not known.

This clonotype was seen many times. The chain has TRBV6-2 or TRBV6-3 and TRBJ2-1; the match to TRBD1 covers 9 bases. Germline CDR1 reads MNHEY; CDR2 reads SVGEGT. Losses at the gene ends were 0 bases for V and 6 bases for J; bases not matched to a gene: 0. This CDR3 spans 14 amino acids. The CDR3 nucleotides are TGTGCCAGCAGTTACTCGACAGGGGGCAATGAGCAGTTCTTC. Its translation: CASSYSTGGNEQFF.

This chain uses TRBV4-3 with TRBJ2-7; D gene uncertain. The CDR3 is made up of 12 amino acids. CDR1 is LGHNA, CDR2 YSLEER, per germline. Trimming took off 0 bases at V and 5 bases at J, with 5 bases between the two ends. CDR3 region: CASSQDGHEQYF. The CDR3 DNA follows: TGCGCCAGCAGCCAAGATGGACACGAGCAGTACTTC.